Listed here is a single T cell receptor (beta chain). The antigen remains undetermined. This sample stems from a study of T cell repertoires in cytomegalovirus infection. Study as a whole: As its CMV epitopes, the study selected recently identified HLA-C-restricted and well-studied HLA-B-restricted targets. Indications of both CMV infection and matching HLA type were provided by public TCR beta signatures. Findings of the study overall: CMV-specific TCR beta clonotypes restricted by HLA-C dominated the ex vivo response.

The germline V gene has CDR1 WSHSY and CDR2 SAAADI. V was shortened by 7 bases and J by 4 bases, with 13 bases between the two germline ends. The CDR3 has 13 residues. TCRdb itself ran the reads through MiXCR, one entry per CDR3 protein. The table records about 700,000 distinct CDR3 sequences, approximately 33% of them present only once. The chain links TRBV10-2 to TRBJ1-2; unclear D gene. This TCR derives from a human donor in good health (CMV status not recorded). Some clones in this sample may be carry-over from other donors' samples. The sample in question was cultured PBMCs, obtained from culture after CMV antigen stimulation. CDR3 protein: CASTVGSPYGYTF. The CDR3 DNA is TGCGCCAGCACCGTAGGGTCCCCCTATGGCTACACCTTC.